This passage covers 29 T cell receptor beta chains from one sample sequenced in a study of blood T cells in healthy people across ages (dated by TCRdb to between 2014 and 2016). The library was prepared using 5' RACE. Sequencing instrument: Illumina HiSeq 2500. A second 7 to 11 cycle PCR used a sample-barcoded 5' primer and a J-beta primer mix. TCRdb handled the public reads itself, with Q25 trimming in fastp and clone calling in MiXCR, and kept productive beta chains. Every distinct CDR3 protein forms one entry, paired with its most common genes and DNA. The sample table lists around 1.5 million distinct CDR3 sequences, approximately 32% of them with a count of one. 11% of the sample is in the top ten clones. Sequenced material: blood. These receptors originate from a woman in her 30s in good health.

The V call is TRBV12-3 or TRBV12-4, the J call TRBJ2-1; 11 bases are shared with TRBD2. The CDR3 spans 17 residues. V shed 5 bases and J 10 bases; nucleotides not matched to a gene: 16. CDR3 coding DNA: TGTGCCAGCAGTAACTTCGGTAGCGGGGGGGCGAATAACGAGCAGTTCTTC. Its translation is CASSNFGSGGANNEQFF.

The chain couples TRBV10-3 to TRBJ1-5; D not certain. The CDR3 covers 12 residues. Trimming stripped 3 bases from V and 5 bases from J, with 5 bases between. CDR1 ENHRY and CDR2 SYGVKD come from the germline V gene. CDR3 bases: TGTGCCATCAGTGACGAGGATCAGCCCCAGCATTTT. As protein: CAISDEDQPQHF.

The rearrangement joins TRBV9 to TRBJ2-3; D not resolved. The V and J ends lost 0 bases and 2 bases respectively, with 10 bases between them. The CDR3 has 15 residues. Germline V gene data show CDR1 as SGDLS and CDR2 as YYNGEE. The CDR3 loop is CASSVAHFPTDTQYF. CDR3 nucleotide sequence: TGTGCCAGCAGCGTAGCTCACTTTCCCACAGATACGCAGTATTTT.

The chain combines TRBV20-1 with TRBJ1-4; no reliable D call. CDR3 length: 14 amino acids. Germline assignment: CDR1 DFQATT and CDR2 SNEGSKA (reference sequence). V was trimmed by 6 bases and J by 2 bases, leaving 13 bases between them. CDR3 bases: TGCAGTGCCCGGAGTCCTCGCACTAATGAAAAACTGTTTTTT. This codes for CSARSPRTNEKLFF.

Written as DNA, the CDR3 is TGTGCCACCAGCAGAGAGGGGCTACCGAACTACGAGCAGTACTTC. Its translation is CATSREGLPNYEQYF. This sequence joins TRBV15 and TRBJ2-1; maybe TRBD1 (5 bases). TRBJ2-7 matches the DNA end more closely, so the J call is doubtful. The CDR3 loop spans 15 amino acids. Germline lookup yields CDR1 LNHNV and CDR2 YYDKDF (reference sequence).

Comments on this clonotype: One end of the junction fails to match germline, which may point to a read error. The chain couples TRBV5-1 to TRBJ1-6; D is undetermined. Germline CDR1 SGHRS, CDR2 YFSETQ. This CDR3 contains 14 residues. The CDR3 is CAGSLALGDSPLHF. DNA of the CDR3: TGCGCCGGCAGCTTGGCCCTGGGTGATTCACCCCTCCACTTT.

The sample holds many counts of this clonotype. This sequence joins TRBV10-3 and TRBJ2-7; D remains unclear. This CDR3 has 12 amino acids. Germline V gene data show CDR1 as ENHRY and CDR2 as SYGVKD. Between the trimmed V and J ends, which lost 5 bases and 2 bases, there was a span of 7 bases. CDR3 sequence: CAISQDPYEQYF. The CDR3 region has the DNA TGTGCCATCAGTCAGGACCCCTACGAGCAGTACTTC.

The rearrangement joins TRBV3-1 to TRBJ2-1; a possible D gene is TRBD2 (5 bases). V lost 7 bases, J lost 4 bases, and 20 bases lay in between. The CDR3 runs 16 residues. Germline CDR1 reads LGHDT; CDR2 reads YNNKEL (reference sequence). As DNA, the CDR3 is TGTGCCAGCATCATCCAGGCCGGGATCTTATACAATGAGCAGTTCTTC. It translates to CASIIQAGILYNEQFF.

The chain employs TRBV18 and TRBJ2-1, with TRBD1 matching 9 bases. From germline, CDR1 is KGHSH and CDR2 LQKENI. V was clipped by 2 bases and J by 6 bases; unmatched bases: 8. The CDR3 has 16 amino acids. The CDR3 DNA follows: TGTGCCAGCTCACCAGGATGGGACAGGGTTCCCAATGAGCAGTTCTTC. Translating it yields CASSPGWDRVPNEQFF.

This chain joins TRBV5-1 and TRBJ2-7; TRBD1 is a possible D gene (5 bases). This CDR3 spans 14 amino acids. The V end was cut by 4 bases, the J end by 4 bases, with 15 bases between. The germline V gene has CDR1 SGHRS and CDR2 YFSETQ. CDR3: CASSAGRGFYEQYF. CDR3 coding DNA: TGCGCCAGCAGCGCAGGGCGTGGATTTTACGAGCAGTACTTC.

This chain uses TRBV5-1 with TRBJ2-1, with D possibly TRBD1 on 6 matching bases. The germline gives CDR1 SGHRS, CDR2 YFSETQ. There are 15 residues in the CDR3. The V and J ends lost 7 bases and 3 bases respectively, with 17 bases between them. This CDR3 reads CASERGNVGYNEQFF. CDR3 bases: TGCGCCAGCGAGAGGGGGAACGTTGGCTACAATGAGCAGTTCTTC.

In this sample, this clonotype turned up a few times. The rearrangement links TRBV7-2 to TRBJ2-5, with 12 nucleotides matching TRBD2. V dropped 1 base and J dropped 4; count of bases not matched to a gene: 7. Germline V gives CDR1 SGHTA, CDR2 FQGNSA. The CDR3 spans 17 residues. CDR3 coding DNA: TGTGCCAGCAGCTTAGGCGGACTAGCGGGGCTATTAGAGACCCAGTACTTC. It codes for CASSLGGLAGLLETQYF.

The rearrangement links TRBV20-1 to TRBJ2-7; no clear D gene. Germline CDR1 DFQATT, CDR2 SNEGSKA (reference sequence). This CDR3 contains 13 residues. Trimming cost V 2 bases and J 1 base, with 9 bases left between them. The CDR3 reads CSARLQGSYEQYF. The CDR3, as DNA: TGCAGTGCTAGACTTCAAGGTTCCTACGAGCAGTACTTC.

This clonotype has more than one count but fewer than ten. J is TRBJ1-2 and V is TRBV10-3; 11 bases map to TRBD1. There are 14 residues in the CDR3. CDR1 and CDR2 from the germline V gene are ENHRY and SYGVKD. V was clipped by 4 bases and J by 5 bases; unmatched bases: 3. The CDR3 loop is CAISAGQGAYGYTF. CDR3 bases: TGTGCCATCAGTGCAGGACAGGGGGCGTATGGCTACACCTTC.

As regards this clonotype: This could be a read error, since a much larger clone is one nucleotide away. The V call is TRBV11-2, the J call TRBJ2-3; possible D gene TRBD2, 5 bases. Germline V CDR1 and CDR2: SGHAT, FQNNGV. CDR3 length: 15 residues. Trimming took 6 bases from V and 4 from J, leaving 17 bases between them. The CDR3 loop is CASSSTLAYADTQYF. Written as DNA, the CDR3 is TGTGCCAGCAGTTCAACTCTAGCCTACGCAGATACGCAGTATTTT.

There are many counts of this clonotype. The chain joins TRBV4-2 to TRBJ1-5, with D possibly TRBD1 on 5 matching bases. The CDR3 consists of 14 residues. V was trimmed by 1 base and J by 1 base, leaving 5 bases between them. CDR1 LGHNA and CDR2 YNFKEQ come from the germline V gene. This CDR3 reads CASSQGDSNQPQHF. CDR3 in DNA: TGTGCCAGCAGCCAAGGGGACAGCAATCAGCCCCAGCATTTT.

CDR3 in amino acids: CASSPPGQGSWGQYF. DNA for the CDR3: TGTGCCAGCTCACCACCGGGACAGGGATCCTGGGGGCAGTACTTC. The gene calls are TRBV18 and TRBJ2-5, with TRBD1 matching over 9 bases. Germline CDR1 KGHSH, CDR2 LQKENI. The CDR3 extends over 15 amino acids. The ends lost 0 bases at V and 11 bases at J; junction bases unmatched: 10.

The chain employs TRBV28 and TRBJ2-7; 8 nucleotides line up with TRBD1. The CDR3 sequence is 15 residues long. Germline loops: CDR1 MDHEN, CDR2 SYDVKM. V was pared by 6 bases and J by 3 bases, with 10 bases of the junction left unmatched. The CDR3 is CASRAQGVGLYEQYF. The CDR3 DNA reads as TGTGCCAGCAGGGCACAGGGGGTGGGGCTCTACGAGCAGTACTTC.

V and J are TRBV15 and TRBJ1-2, with D maybe TRBD1 (5 bases). The length of the CDR3 is 14 residues. Germline V gives CDR1 LNHNV, CDR2 YYDKDF (reference sequence). Trimming removed 3 bases from V and 4 bases from J, with 12 bases in between. The CDR3 reads CATSRYLGTYGYTF. The DNA for the CDR3 is TGTGCCACCAGCAGGTACCTGGGGACCTATGGCTACACCTTC.

The gene calls are TRBV27 and TRBJ1-2, with D maybe TRBD1 (6 bases). V was trimmed by 6 bases and J by 4 bases, leaving 15 bases between them. This CDR3 is built from 14 residues. The V gene's germline CDR1 is MNHEY and CDR2 SMNVEV (reference sequence). CDR3 region: CASRRAGEGYGYTF. CDR3 nucleotides: TGTGCCAGCAGGAGGGCAGGGGAAGGCTATGGCTACACCTTC.

The gene calls are TRBV14 and TRBJ2-5; the match to TRBD1 covers 8 bases. The germline V gene encodes CDR1 SGHDN and CDR2 FVKESK. V gave up 5 bases and J gave up 0 bases; unmatched junction bases: 5. This CDR3 has 15 amino acids. CDR3 sequence: CASSSGQAYQETQYF. DNA of the CDR3: TGTGCCAGCAGCTCGGGACAGGCGTACCAAGAGACCCAGTACTTC. Complete variable domain (other parts from reference TRBV14 and TRBJ2-5): EAGVTQFPSHSVIEKGQTVTLRCDPISGHDNLYWYRRVMGKEIKFLLHFVKESKQDESGMPNNRFLAERTGGTYSTLKVQPAELEDSGVYFCASSSGQAYQETQYFGPGTRLLVL.

In DNA, the CDR3 is TGTGCCAGCAGTCCGGCAGGGACCCTCTACGAGCAGTACTTC. This translates into CASSPAGTLYEQYF. This sequence joins TRBV27 and TRBJ2-7, with D possibly called TRBD1 or TRBD2 (5 bases each). Germline V gives CDR1 MNHEY, CDR2 SMNVEV (reference sequence). V lost 5 bases and J lost 3, with 14 bases in between. There are 14 residues in the CDR3.

This clonotype was seen just once. The rearrangement joins TRBV12-3 or TRBV12-4 to TRBJ1-3, with D possibly TRBD1 on 5 matching bases. V dropped 3 bases and J dropped 4 bases, with 13 bases sitting between them. The CDR3 spans 15 residues. The CDR3 here is CASSFQGAVGNTIYF. Here the CDR3 DNA reads TGTGCCAGCAGTTTCCAGGGCGCTGTGGGAAACACCATATATTTT.

This clonotype was detected only a few times. The V gene is TRBV4-1, the J gene TRBJ2-1, with unresolved D. CDR1 and CDR2 (germline): MGHRA, YSYEKL. V gave up 2 bases and J gave up 5 bases, with 7 bases separating them. CDR3 length equals 13 residues. DNA for the CDR3: TGCGCCAGCAGCCAAATTCTAAACAATGAGCAGTTCTTC. Encoded protein: CASSQILNNEQFF.

This clonotype came up a few times. At one boundary the junction diverges from the germline segment, which might be a read error. This rearrangement joins TRBV28 to TRBJ2-7; 10 bases line up with TRBD2. Germline CDR1 is MDHEN and CDR2 is SYDVKM. CDR3 length: 16 residues. CDR3 sequence (DNA): TGTGCCAGCGGAATAGCGGGAGGACCCCCTTCCTCCGAGCAGTACTTC. Its translation is CASGIAGGPPSSEQYF.

This clonotype came up a few times. This chain connects TRBV6-2 or TRBV6-3 to TRBJ2-4; D uncertain. The J call is in doubt because the DNA end fits TRBJ2-7 better. The CDR3 runs 11 residues. Germline-derived CDR1 and CDR2 are MNHEY and SVGEGT. The CDR3 DNA reads as TGTGCCAGCACCCAAGCGTCCGAGCAGTACTTC. It translates to CASTQASEQYF.

This chain links TRBV2 with TRBJ2-7; 7 nucleotides align to TRBD2. Trimming cost V 2 bases and J 2 bases; bases outside gene matches: 15. The CDR3 is made up of 18 amino acids. Germline lookup yields CDR1 SNHLY and CDR2 FYNNEI. The DNA of the CDR3 is TGTGCCAGCAGTGAATGGAGGAAGGAGGCTAGCGGAACCTACGAGCAGTACTTC. This gives the protein CASSEWRKEASGTYEQYF.

This clonotype was seen a few times. This sequence joins TRBV16 and TRBJ1-6, with TRBD1 as a possible D gene (6 bases). Between the trimmed V and J ends, which lost 7 bases and 7 bases, there was a span of 14 bases. CDR3 length equals 14 residues. CDR1 and CDR2 from the germline V gene are KGHSY and FQNENV. The DNA for the CDR3 is TGTGCCAGCACCCCGGTACAGGGAAATTCACCCCTCCACTTT. The encoded protein is CASTPVQGNSPLHF.

This clonotype was counted a few times. The chain is built from TRBV6-5 and TRBJ2-6; D possibly corresponds to TRBD1 (6 bases). Trimming stripped 2 bases from V and 3 bases from J, with 8 bases between. The CDR3 contains 15 residues. In germline, CDR1 is MNHEY, CDR2 SVGAGI. The CDR3 coding sequence is TGTGCCAGCAGTTACGGGGGCTTTGGGGCCAACGTCCTGACTTTC. Protein product: CASSYGGFGANVLTF.